Listed here are 11 T cell receptor beta chains from one sample, sequenced in a study of shared clonotypes between healthy human individuals. Profiling relied on immunoSEQ multiplex PCR, and the TCRdb table lists in-frame clones only, not all of them. The sample holds approximately 470,000 clones, about 78% seen once. Input material: PBMCs. Receptor source: a woman aged 35 to 49 in good health. Some clones in this sample may be carry-over from other donors' samples.

The rearrangement joins TRBV19 to TRBJ2-3; 12 bases map to TRBD1. V shed 4 bases and J 2 bases; nucleotides not matched to a gene: 7. The CDR3 runs 17 residues. The germline V gene has CDR1 LNHDA and CDR2 SQIVND (reference sequence). CDR3 sequence (DNA): TGTGCCAGTAGTAAGGGAAGGGACAGGGGGCCCACAGATACGCAGTATTTT. The encoded protein is CASSKGRDRGPTDTQYF.

V gene TRBV10-2 combines with J gene TRBJ2-2; D perhaps matches TRBD2 (7 bases). CDR3 length: 16 residues. The V end lost 2 bases, the J end lost 1 base, and 11 bases lay between the germline ends. Germline loops: CDR1 WSHSY, CDR2 SAAADI. The CDR3 spells CASSERGARNTGELFF. The CDR3 bases are TGCGCCAGCAGTGAGCGGGGGGCGAGGAACACCGGGGAGCTGTTTTTT.

V and J are TRBV15 and TRBJ2-1; the match to TRBD2 covers 8 bases. This CDR3 contains 15 residues. After removal of 0 bases from V and 8 bases from J, the junction contained 6 bases not matched to a gene. From germline, CDR1 is LNHNV and CDR2 YYDKDF (reference sequence). As DNA, the CDR3 is TGTGCCACCAGCAGAGACGGGAGGGCCGTAGATGAGCAGTTCTTC. It translates to CATSRDGRAVDEQFF.

At least ten counts were recorded for this clone. This chain joins TRBV6-4 and TRBJ2-3, with D perhaps matching TRBD1 (5 bases). From germline, CDR1 is MRHNA and CDR2 SNTAGT. The CDR3 spans 14 residues. V gave up 0 bases and J gave up 2 bases, with 6 bases separating them. The CDR3: CASSDSGDTDTQYF. The CDR3 bases are TGTGCCAGCAGTGACTCAGGGGACACAGATACGCAGTATTTT.

The chain has TRBV5-1 and TRBJ1-1; the D is unclear. The V gene lost 0 bases and the J gene lost 3 bases, with 12 bases spanning the gap. This CDR3 has 15 amino acids. CDR1 is SGHRS and CDR2 is YFSETQ in the germline V gene. CDR3 protein: CASSLGGVRDTEAFF. CDR3 DNA: TGCGCCAGCAGCTTGGGCGGGGTGCGGGACACTGAAGCTTTCTTT.

As DNA, the CDR3 is TGTGCCACTGAAAAGACAGGGAGGAGCACCGGGGAGCTGTTTTTT. It codes for CATEKTGRSTGELFF. The V and J genes are TRBV10-3 and TRBJ2-2; tentative D call: TRBD1 (7 bases). The length of the CDR3 is 15 residues. V lost 10 bases and J lost 4, with 19 bases in between. CDR1 ENHRY and CDR2 SYGVKD come from the germline V gene.

The chain recombines TRBV11-2 with TRBJ2-3; D is unclear. Trimming took off 6 bases at V and 2 bases at J, with 12 bases between the two ends. The CDR3 totals 14 residues. Germline loops: CDR1 SGHAT, CDR2 FQNNGV. CDR3 sequence (DNA): TGTGCCAGCAGTCGTCGCATTGCCACAGATACGCAGTATTTT. Its translation is CASSRRIATDTQYF.

The chain couples TRBV7-9 to TRBJ2-1; no firm D call. The V gene's germline CDR1 is SEHNR and CDR2 FQNEAQ (reference sequence). Deletions cut 3 bases from V and 9 bases from J, with 9 bases between. The CDR3 has 12 residues. The CDR3 loop reads CASSLDLLEQFF. The DNA of the CDR3 is TGTGCCAGCAGCTTGGATTTGCTTGAGCAGTTCTTC.

The rearrangement joins TRBV30 to TRBJ2-2, with D uncertain. The ends were cut back, 1 base at V and 3 bases at J, with 6 bases in the middle. Germline V gives CDR1 GTSNPN, CDR2 SVGIG (reference sequence). The CDR3 covers 13 residues. CDR3 amino acids: CAWSGTYTGELFF. The CDR3 DNA sequence: TGTGCCTGGAGTGGTACCTACACCGGGGAGCTGTTTTTT.

The chain recombines TRBV4-1 with TRBJ2-5, with D possibly matching TRBD1 (5 bases). Near its end, the DNA agrees better with TRBJ2-7, so the J call may be wrong. Germline CDR1 and CDR2: MGHRA and YSYEKL. The CDR3 totals 16 residues. The chain's CDR3 is CASSQDRGRRPYEQYF. The CDR3 nucleotides are TGCGCCAGCAGCCAAGATAGGGGTCGTAGGCCCTACGAGCAGTACTTC.

V and J are TRBV11-3 and TRBJ2-7, with D possibly matching TRBD2 (5 bases). Trimming left V 5 bases short and J 3 bases short, with 26 bases between. Germline CDR1 and CDR2: SGHNT and YENEEA. The CDR3 is 18 residues long. The CDR3 is CASSRARVEGSIGYEQYF. As DNA, the CDR3 is TGTGCCAGCAGCCGTGCCCGGGTGGAAGGGAGTATAGGCTACGAGCAGTACTTC.